The table lists the clone carrying this T cell receptor (beta chain) with a count of one. Isolated RNA was reverse transcribed into cDNA used as the sequencing template. Repertoires were generated with immunoSEQ multiplex PCR, while TCRdb's copy carries only in-frame clones and drops some. The sample has about 140,000 clones; around four fifths are singletons. This sample was taken from a study of CD8+ T cells in alopecia areata. Sample treatment: oral pan-JAK inhibitor, 5-10 mg twice daily. Looked up from germline, CDR1 is SQVTM and CDR2 is ANQGSEA. The CDR3 loop spans 11 amino acids. Trimming pared 7 bases from V and 5 bases from J, leaving 11 bases between.

The V and J genes are TRBV29-1 and TRBJ1-2; D remains ambiguous. The sequences come from CD8+ T cells sorted from blood, collected at week 4, from a patient treated with tofacitinib. This clonotype was sampled from a human donor with alopecia areata. CDR3 nucleotide sequence: TGCAGCGCGGAAGGGAATTATGGCTACACCTTC. Its protein product is CSAEGNYGYTF.